The rows below give T cell receptor beta chains drawn from one sample of a study of blood T cell repertoires in COVID-19. The data were produced by immunoSEQ multiplex PCR, yet TCRdb's version contains in-frame clones alone and is incomplete. Among approximately 380,000 clones listed, roughly 85% were seen once. The sample consisted of peripheral blood. The receptors were gathered from a woman aged 18-29 years with acute or convalescent COVID-19. CDR3s include the opening cysteine and the closing phenylalanine or tryptophan. The order of the fields is V gene, clone size, D gene, J gene, CDR3 length, CDR3 DNA, CDR3 protein. The D gene is left open where the match is weak. Expanded clones get a size class; other rows say once, few or many, or leave the size out.

>TRBV7-9|NA|NA|TRBJ1-1|13
TGTGCCAGCAGCTTTTTCAGGAACACTGAAGCTTTCTTT
CASSFFRNTEAFF
>TRBV27|NA|NA|TRBJ2-1|15
TGTGCCAGCAGTTTTGGAAGGAGCTCCTACAATGAGCAGTTCTTC
CASSFGRSSYNEQFF
>TRBV5-1|NA|NA|TRBJ1-1|14
TGCGCCAGCAGCTTGGGCGTTGTGAACACTGAAGCTTTCTTT
CASSLGVVNTEAFF
>TRBV9|NA|TRBD1|TRBJ1-4|16
TGTGCCAGCAGCGGGGGACTCGGACAGGGTTATGAAAAACTGTTTTTT
CASSGGLGQGYEKLFF
>TRBV4-1|NA|TRBD1|TRBJ2-5|18
TGCGCCAGCAGCCAAGATGGTCTCAGGGGGAGTGTGTGGGAGACCCAGTACTTC
CASSQDGLRGSVWETQYF
>TRBV5-4|NA|TRBD2|TRBJ2-5|17
TGTGCCAGCAGCCGGGGGACTAGCGGGACGTTACAAGAGACCCAGTACTTC
CASSRGTSGTLQETQYF
>TRBV28|once|NA|TRBJ1-2|15
TGTGCCAGCAGTTTCAGGGGACAACTTAACTATGGCTACACCTTC
CASSFRGQLNYGYTF
>TRBV7-6|NA|NA|TRBJ2-1|12
TGTGCCAGCAGCTCGGACTCCGCCGGCCAGTTCTTC
CASSSDSAGQFF
>TRBV7-2|NA|NA|TRBJ2-3|11
TGTGCCAGCAGCTTACAGGATACGCAGTATTTT
CASSLQDTQYF
>TRBV6-5|NA|TRBD1|TRBJ1-3|14
TGTGCCAGCCAACAAGGACAGGGTGGAAACACCATATATTTT
CASQQGQGGNTIYF
>TRBV6-5|NA|NA|TRBJ1-2|13
TGTGCCACGGGTGGAGGCCCTAACTATGGCTACACCTTC
CATGGGPNYGYTF
>TRBV5-4|NA|NA|TRBJ1-1|16
TGTGCCAGCAGCGACACAATCAATGCCGGGACAACTGAAGCTTTCTTT
CASSDTINAGTTEAFF
>TRBV10-3|NA|TRBD1|TRBJ1-1|14
TGTGCCATCAGTGGACAGGGCCCGAACACTGAAGCTTTCTTT
CAISGQGPNTEAFF
>TRBV27|NA|TRBD1|TRBJ1-6|17
TGTGCCAGCAGTGAACCCCCGGGACAGGGGTTACGGTCACCCCTCCACTTT
CASSEPPGQGLRSPLHF
>TRBV12-3/TRBV12-4|NA|TRBD2|TRBJ2-5|13
TGTGCCAGCAGTACCGGACTAGAGGAGACCCAGTACTTC
CASSTGLEETQYF